What follows are 22 T cell receptor beta chains derived from one specimen sequenced in a study of cytomegalovirus exposure and HLA in healthy donors. The PCR had 60 Vbeta and 13 Jbeta primers. The data were produced by immunoSEQ multiplex PCR, yet TCRdb's version contains in-frame clones alone and is incomplete. The repertoire holds approximately 220,000 clones, with more than 60% as singletons. Sequences were obtained from PBMCs. The receptors were gathered from a girl aged 2 to 9 in good health and CMV-seronegative.

The chain employs TRBV23-1 and TRBJ2-7, with D maybe TRBD2 (5 bases). TRBV23-1 is designated an ORF whose function remains uncertain. V lost 2 bases, J lost 6 bases, and 8 bases lay in between. The CDR3 totals 12 residues. CDR3 sequence reads: CASSQPEGEQYF. CDR3 nucleotide sequence: TGCGCCAGCAGTCAACCTGAGGGCGAGCAGTACTTC.

The chain employs TRBV10-3 and TRBJ1-1; the match to TRBD1 covers 8 bases. Germline V lookup: CDR1 ENHRY, CDR2 SYGVKD. With 6 bases clipped from V and 4 bases from J, the junction kept 7 bases outside the gene matches. The CDR3 sequence is 14 residues long. The CDR3 DNA is TGTGCCATCAGCACCGGGACAGGTCTCACTGAAGCTTTCTTT. Its translation: CAISTGTGLTEAFF.

V usage is TRBV7-3 and J usage is TRBJ2-7, with TRBD2 identical over 7 bases. Unmatched junction bases numbered 2, after V lost 3 bases and J lost 3 bases. CDR1 and CDR2 (germline): SGHTA, FQGTGA. CDR3 size: 13 residues. For the CDR3, the DNA is TGTGCCAGCAGCTTCGCTAGCGGCTACGAGCAGTACTTC. Protein: CASSFASGYEQYF.

The chain has TRBV4-1 and TRBJ1-1, with 9 bases aligning to TRBD1. The CDR3 has 14 residues. Trimming at V came to 4 bases and at J to 5 bases, leaving 5 bases not matched to a gene. Germline CDR1 MGHRA, CDR2 YSYEKL. CDR3 in amino acids: CASSLGQGDTEAFF. In DNA, the CDR3 is TGCGCCAGCAGCCTGGGACAGGGAGATACTGAAGCTTTCTTT.

The V gene is TRBV5-4, the J gene TRBJ2-5, with TRBD2 matching 7 bases. Trimming took 3 bases from V and 7 from J; bases not matched to a gene: 24. Germline V gene lookup returns CDR1 SGHNT and CDR2 YYREEE (reference sequence). The CDR3 covers 19 residues. CDR3 region: CASSSSLAARLSDKGTQYF. In nucleotides, the CDR3 is TGTGCCAGCAGCTCCTCCCTAGCGGCAAGGTTAAGTGACAAAGGGACCCAGTACTTC.

This chain joins TRBV10-3 and TRBJ1-5; D unclear. There are 15 residues in the CDR3. The V gene lost 2 bases and the J gene lost 0 bases, with 8 bases spanning the gap. The germline CDR1 and CDR2 sequences are ENHRY and SYGVKD. CDR3 in amino acids: CAISENSFSNQPQHF. In nucleotides, the CDR3 is TGTGCCATCAGTGAGAATAGTTTTAGCAATCAGCCCCAGCATTTT.

The gene calls are TRBV30 and TRBJ1-4; no firm D call. From germline, CDR1 is GTSNPN and CDR2 SVGIG (reference sequence). V lost 0 bases and J lost 8, with 19 bases in between. This CDR3 spans 16 amino acids. The DNA for the CDR3 is TGTGCCTGGAGTGTACCGGTTGGAGCAGTAAGGGAAAAACTGTTTTTT. This gives the protein CAWSVPVGAVREKLFF.

The chain employs TRBV25-1 and TRBJ2-3; 7 positions agree with TRBD2. J lost 3 bases, V lost 5 bases, and 5 bases had no gene match. The length of the CDR3 is 14 residues. In germline, CDR1 is MGHDK, CDR2 SYGVNS. The CDR3 region is CASSRDYKTDTQYF. Written as DNA, the CDR3 is TGTGCCAGCAGTCGGGACTACAAGACAGATACGCAGTATTTT. Based on the CDR3 plus reference TRBV25-1 and TRBJ2-3, the full variable domain is EADIYQTPRYLVIGTGKKITLECSQTMGHDKMYWYQQDPGMELHLIHYSYGVNSTEKGDLSSESTVSRIRTEHFPLTLESARPSHTSQYLCASSRDYKTDTQYFGPGTRLTVL.

This chain links TRBV10-3 with TRBJ2-7, with 9 bases aligning to TRBD2. There are 14 residues in the CDR3. Losses at the gene ends were 7 bases for V and 0 bases for J; bases not matched to a gene: 4. Germline CDR1 ENHRY, CDR2 SYGVKD. CDR3 protein: CAIMPSGNSYEQYF. The DNA of the CDR3 is TGTGCCATCATGCCTAGCGGGAACTCCTACGAGCAGTACTTC.

The CDR3 protein is CASSSNVGNTIYF. DNA for the CDR3: TGTGCCAGCAGTTCAAATGTTGGAAACACCATATATTTT. This chain links TRBV6-5 with TRBJ1-3; D unresolved. Looked up from germline, CDR1 is MNHEY and CDR2 is SVGAGI. Trimming cost V 4 bases and J 3 bases, with 7 bases left between them. The CDR3 has 13 amino acids.

The CDR3 spells CASSLVGGGLNEQFF. As DNA, the CDR3 is TGTGCCAGCAGCTTAGTAGGCGGGGGGTTAAATGAGCAGTTCTTC. The chain couples TRBV7-3 to TRBJ2-1, with 8 nucleotides matching TRBD2. This CDR3 is built from 15 residues. Germline CDR1 and CDR2: SGHTA and FQGTGA. The J segment lost 7 bases and the V segment lost 2 bases, leaving 7 bases of the junction unmatched.

This clone is a singleton in its sample. The gene calls are TRBV2 and TRBJ1-5; D possibly corresponds to TRBD1 (6 bases). Trimming took off 8 bases at V and 3 bases at J, with 14 bases between the two ends. CDR1 and CDR2 (germline): SNHLY, FYNNEI. The CDR3 has 14 residues. The CDR3 here is CASGTSLSNQPQHF. In DNA form, the CDR3 reads TGTGCCAGCGGGACATCCCTATCCAATCAGCCCCAGCATTTT. Based on the CDR3 plus reference TRBV2 and TRBJ1-5, the full variable domain is EPEVTQTPSHQVTQMGQEVILRCVPISNHLYFYWYRQILGQKVEFLVSFYNNEISEKSEIFDDQFSVERPDGSNFTLKIRSTKLEDSAMYFCASGTSLSNQPQHFGDGTRLSIL.

The gene calls are TRBV19 and TRBJ2-3, with TRBD1 identical over 8 bases. Losses at the gene ends were 3 bases for V and 6 bases for J; bases not matched to a gene: 8. The V gene's germline CDR1 is LNHDA and CDR2 SQIVND (reference sequence). This CDR3 region has 15 residues. CDR3 DNA: TGTGCCAGTAGTATTGGGACAGGAGTTGATGATACGCAGTATTTT. The encoded protein is CASSIGTGVDDTQYF.

The rearrangement links TRBV19 to TRBJ1-4; weak D call: TRBD1 (6 bases). This CDR3 contains 14 residues. Germline CDR1 and CDR2: LNHDA and SQIVND (reference sequence). The V end lost 2 bases, the J end lost 8 bases, and 12 bases lay between the germline ends. The chain's CDR3 is CASSITGRKEKLFF. CDR3 DNA sequence: TGTGCCAGTAGTATAACAGGGCGGAAAGAAAAACTGTTTTTT.

This clone was seen a few times. V and J are TRBV4-1 and TRBJ1-1, with 10 nucleotides matching TRBD1. Germline V gene lookup returns CDR1 MGHRA and CDR2 YSYEKL. The V gene end was trimmed by 1 base and the J gene end by 3 bases; junction bases not matched to a gene: 5. The CDR3 is 16 amino acids. The chain's CDR3 is CASSQGGTGEDTEAFF. CDR3 DNA: TGCGCCAGCAGCCAAGGGGGGACAGGGGAGGACACTGAAGCTTTCTTT.

This chain uses TRBV5-4 with TRBJ2-7; TRBD2 is a possible D gene (5 bases). The CDR3 consists of 14 residues. The V gene lost 4 bases and the J gene lost 4 bases, with 15 bases spanning the gap. Germline CDR1 SGHNT, CDR2 YYREEE (reference sequence). Here the CDR3 reads CASSPGSGDYEQYF. CDR3 DNA sequence: TGTGCCAGCAGCCCAGGCAGCGGCGATTACGAGCAGTACTTC.

V gene TRBV5-6 combines with J gene TRBJ1-1; D is unresolved. The CDR3 covers 13 residues. The germline CDR1 and CDR2 sequences are SGHDT and YYEEEE. With 5 bases removed from V and 1 base from J, the gap between germline ends came to 9 bases. The CDR3 sequence is CASRLHRNTEAFF. CDR3 DNA sequence: TGTGCCAGCAGGTTACACCGGAACACTGAAGCTTTCTTT.

The J gene is TRBJ2-1, the V gene TRBV10-2, with TRBD2 matching 9 bases. CDR1 is WSHSY, CDR2 SAAADI, per germline. With 0 bases clipped from V and 5 bases from J, the junction kept 5 bases outside the gene matches. The length of the CDR3 is 16 residues. CDR3: CASSESLASGDNEQFF. CDR3 sequence (DNA): TGCGCCAGCAGTGAGTCGTTGGCTAGCGGGGACAATGAGCAGTTCTTC.

The chain employs TRBV19 and TRBJ2-7, with TRBD2 identical over 8 bases. This CDR3 region has 14 residues. From germline, CDR1 is LNHDA and CDR2 SQIVND (reference sequence). Unmatched junction bases numbered 5, after V lost 2 bases and J lost 5 bases. CDR3 residues: CASSISGGFDEQYF. CDR3 nucleotide sequence: TGTGCCAGTAGTATATCGGGGGGGTTCGACGAGCAGTACTTC.

To note about this clone: The junction shows a germline mismatch at one end, possibly a read error. The same CDR3 is also encoded by other DNA sequences in this sample. The chain has TRBV6-1 and TRBJ2-7, with no clear D. The length of the CDR3 is 15 residues. From germline, CDR1 is MNHNS and CDR2 SASEGT. Here the CDR3 reads CASSRLTESFHEQYF. In DNA form, the CDR3 reads TGCGCCAGCAGCCGATTGACGGAGTCGTTCCACGAGCAGTACTTC.

V and J are TRBV4-1 and TRBJ2-5; D remains ambiguous. With 4 bases removed from V and 5 bases from J, the gap between germline ends came to 14 bases. This CDR3 comprises 14 residues. Germline V gives CDR1 MGHRA, CDR2 YSYEKL. The CDR3 sequence: CASSRETGRETQYF. CDR3 coding DNA: TGCGCCAGCAGCCGCGAAACCGGTCGTGAGACCCAGTACTTC.

The CDR3 region is CAWELGGNYGYTF. As DNA, the CDR3 is TGTGCCTGGGAGCTGGGGGGTAACTATGGCTACACCTTC. This rearrangement joins TRBV30 to TRBJ1-2; D possibly corresponds to TRBD1 (5 bases). The CDR3 contains 13 residues. Germline CDR1 and CDR2: GTSNPN and SVGIG (reference sequence). Trimming cost V 5 bases and J 1 base, with 11 bases left between them. Complete variable domain (other parts from reference TRBV30 and TRBJ1-2): SQTIHQWPATLVQPVGSPLSLECTVEGTSNPNLYWYRQAAGRGLQLLFYSVGIGQISSEVPQNLSASRPQDRQFILSSKKLLLSDSGFYLCAWELGGNYGYTFGSGTRLTVV.